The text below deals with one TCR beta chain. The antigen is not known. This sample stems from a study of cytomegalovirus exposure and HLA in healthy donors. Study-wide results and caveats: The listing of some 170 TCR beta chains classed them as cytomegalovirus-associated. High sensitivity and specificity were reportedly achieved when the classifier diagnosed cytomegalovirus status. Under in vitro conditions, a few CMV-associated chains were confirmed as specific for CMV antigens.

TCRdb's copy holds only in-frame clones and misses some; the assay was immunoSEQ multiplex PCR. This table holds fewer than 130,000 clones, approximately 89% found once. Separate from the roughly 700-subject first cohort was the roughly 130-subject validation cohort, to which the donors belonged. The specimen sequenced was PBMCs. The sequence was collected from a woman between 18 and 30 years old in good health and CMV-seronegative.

CDR3 sequence (DNA): TGTGCCAGCCATGAGGGCAGCTATAGCAATCAGCCCCAGCATTTT. It is translated as CASHEGSYSNQPQHF. The V gene is TRBV2, the J gene TRBJ1-5, with D unresolved. V was cut by 8 bases and J by 0 bases, with 14 bases left in between. The CDR3 covers 15 residues. Germline loops: CDR1 SNHLY, CDR2 FYNNEI.